This entry lists 17 T cell receptor beta chains sequenced from one sample in a study of cytomegalovirus exposure and HLA in healthy donors. Primers for the PCR totalled 60 Vbeta and 13 Jbeta. TCRdb's copy holds only in-frame clones and misses some; the assay was immunoSEQ multiplex PCR. The table lists approximately 110,000 clones, over 70% of them singletons, with roughly 1.9% in the top ten. The sample taken for sequencing was PBMCs. Every receptor here comes from a man aged 25 to 45 in good health and CMV-seronegative.

This clone was observed once. The chain joins TRBV9 to TRBJ1-3, with 9 nucleotides matching TRBD1. The CDR3 contains 15 residues. The V gene end was trimmed by 4 bases and the J gene end by 4 bases; junction bases not matched to a gene: 6. Germline loops: CDR1 SGDLS, CDR2 YYNGEE. CDR3 in DNA: TGTGCCAGCAGCATAGGACAGGGGATAGGAAACACCATATATTTT. Protein product: CASSIGQGIGNTIYF.

This clone has more than one count but fewer than ten. The junction does not match germline at one end; this may be a read error. V is TRBV5-4 and J is TRBJ1-2; D perhaps matches TRBD1 (6 bases). CDR3 length: 12 residues. Germline V CDR1 and CDR2: SGHNT, YYREEE (reference sequence). The DNA of the CDR3 is TGTGCCAGCAGCTTGGTGGACAGCCCGGCTTCCTTC. This translates into CASSLVDSPASF.

This rearrangement joins TRBV29-1 to TRBJ1-1; D gene uncertain. Germline loops: CDR1 SQVTM, CDR2 ANQGSEA. The CDR3 is 14 amino acids. Trimming removed 0 bases from V and 3 bases from J, with 11 bases in between. The CDR3 region has the DNA TGCAGCGTTGAAGATCTCGGTGCGTACACTGAAGCTTTCTTT. The encoded protein is CSVEDLGAYTEAFF. Full variable domain (missing parts from reference TRBV29-1 and TRBJ1-1): SAVISQKPSRDICQRGTSLTIQCQVDSQVTMMFWYRQQPGQSLTLIATANQGSEATYESGFVIDKFPISRPNLTFSTLTVSNMSPEDSSIYLCSVEDLGAYTEAFFGQGTRLTVV.

The rearrangement links TRBV5-4 to TRBJ1-1; D ambiguous. CDR1 is SGHNT, CDR2 YYREEE, per germline (reference sequence). This CDR3 is 14 amino acids long. The V end lost 2 bases, the J end lost 5 bases, and 13 bases lay between the germline ends. CDR3 DNA sequence: TGTGCCAGCAGCTTTTGGTTCCGCAGGACTGAAGCTTTCTTT. Translation: CASSFWFRRTEAFF.

This clone came up once. The chain uses TRBV5-1 and TRBJ1-1; possible D gene TRBD1, 6 bases. The CDR3 consists of 16 residues. Germline-derived CDR1 and CDR2 are SGHRS and YFSETQ. The V and J ends lost 3 bases and 1 base respectively, with 16 bases between them. Here the CDR3 DNA reads TGCGCCAGCAGCTCCGAAATTGGACAGCGGAACACTGAAGCTTTCTTT. It encodes CASSSEIGQRNTEAFF.

The chain joins TRBV7-6 to TRBJ2-3; 11 bases line up with TRBD2. The germline V gene has CDR1 SGHVS and CDR2 FNYEAQ. The CDR3 is 15 amino acids. V shed 7 bases and J 6 bases; nucleotides not matched to a gene: 9. CDR3 residues: CASTQRTSGRDTQYF. CDR3 in DNA: TGTGCCAGCACACAACGGACTAGCGGGCGTGATACGCAGTATTTT.

The chain joins TRBV30 to TRBJ2-5; D ambiguous. The CDR3 is 13 residues long. Germline V gene data show CDR1 as GTSNPN and CDR2 as SVGIG (reference sequence). Trimming shortened V by 4 bases and J by 4 bases, and 13 bases separated the two germline ends. CDR3 sequence (DNA): TGTGCCTGGATTCTAGGTCCTGGAGAGACCCAGTACTTC. This encodes CAWILGPGETQYF.

In this sample, this clone turned up a few times. This chain connects TRBV5-6 to TRBJ2-1; no definite D call. Trimming shortened V by 3 bases and J by 12 bases, and 16 bases separated the two germline ends. There are 13 residues in the CDR3. Germline V CDR1 and CDR2: SGHDT, YYEEEE. DNA of the CDR3: TGTGCCAGCAGCTCAGGTACGGCTCCAAGGCAGTTCTTC. It yields the protein CASSSGTAPRQFF. Together with reference TRBV5-6 and TRBJ2-1, the CDR3 gives the full variable domain: DAGVTQSPTHLIKTRGQQVTLRCSPKSGHDTVSWYQQALGQGPQFIFQYYEEEERQRGNFPDRFSGHQFPNYSSELNVNALLLGDSALYLCASSSGTAPRQFFGPGTRLTVL.

The V gene is TRBV5-5, the J gene TRBJ2-3; 11 positions match TRBD2. Germline assignment: CDR1 SGHKS and CDR2 YYEKEE (reference sequence). J was trimmed by 0 bases and V by 4 bases; bases with no gene match: 4. The CDR3 has 16 residues. For the CDR3, the DNA is TGTGCCAGCAGCGACCTAGCGGGAGGTAGCACAGATACGCAGTATTTT. This gives the protein CASSDLAGGSTDTQYF.

The chain has TRBV21-1 and TRBJ2-7; the table calls TRBD1, which could not be checked here. TRBV21-1 constitutes a pseudogene. The CDR3 is 16 residues long. The CDR3 sequence: CASLSANRGYSYEQYF. The CDR3 DNA reads TGTGCCAGCCTCTCAGCGAACAGGGGCTACTCCTACGAGCAGTACTTC.

This clone has just a few counts. V usage is TRBV7-2 and J usage is TRBJ2-1; a weak D match, TRBD2 (5 bases). This CDR3 contains 14 residues. The V and J ends lost 3 bases and 8 bases respectively, with 14 bases between them. Germline V lookup: CDR1 SGHTA, CDR2 FQGNSA. CDR3 nucleotides: TGTGCCAGCAGCTTGGGTCCTAGCACCGATGAGCAGTTCTTC. It specifies CASSLGPSTDEQFF.

This clone was detected once. CDR3 nucleotides: TGTGCCAGCAGTGAATTTTGGAGGGCTGAAGCTTTCTTT. This sequence encodes CASSEFWRAEAFF. The V gene is TRBV25-1, the J gene TRBJ1-1; D unclear. V lost 1 base to trimming and J lost 6 bases, with 9 bases between them. The CDR3 is 13 amino acids. CDR1 is MGHDK and CDR2 is SYGVNS in the germline V gene.

This CDR3 reads CASVGTEYNEQFF. For the CDR3, the DNA is TGTGCCAGCGTCGGGACAGAATACAATGAGCAGTTCTTC. The chain links TRBV28 to TRBJ2-1, with 7 bases that match TRBD1. Germline V gene lookup returns CDR1 MDHEN and CDR2 SYDVKM. V was clipped by 8 bases and J by 4 bases; unmatched bases: 5. This CDR3 is 13 amino acids long. The variable domain in full, with the rest retrieved from reference TRBV28 and TRBJ2-1, is DVKVTQSSRYLVKRTGEKVFLECVQDMDHENMFWYRQDPGLGLRLIYFSYDVKMKEKGDIPEGYSVSREKKERFSLILESASTNQTSMYLCASVGTEYNEQFFGPGTRLTVL.

The V gene is TRBV9, the J gene TRBJ1-1; D remains ambiguous. Germline lookup yields CDR1 SGDLS and CDR2 YYNGEE. This CDR3 contains 15 residues. The V gene lost 0 bases and the J gene lost 1 base, with 10 bases spanning the gap. CDR3 nucleotides: TGTGCCAGCAGCGTAGTTCCAGGAACGAACACTGAAGCTTTCTTT. Translation gives CASSVVPGTNTEAFF.

The rearrangement links TRBV5-4 to TRBJ1-1, with D possibly being TRBD1 (6 bases). Germline CDR1 is SGHNT and CDR2 is YYREEE (reference sequence). The germline V and J ends were trimmed by 3 bases and 0 bases, with 12 bases remaining between them. The CDR3 has 15 residues. DNA of the CDR3: TGTGCCAGCAGCTCACAGGGCTCGTTGAACACTGAAGCTTTCTTT. It codes for CASSSQGSLNTEAFF.

This chain joins TRBV6-5 and TRBJ1-6; tentative D call: TRBD1 (5 bases). Germline V gene data show CDR1 as MNHEY and CDR2 as SVGAGI. The CDR3 has 16 residues. Trimming removed 2 bases from V and 10 bases from J, with 18 bases in between. In DNA, the CDR3 is TGTGCCAGCAGTTACGGATTTGCAGGGCAGAACTCACCCCTCCACTTT. Protein product: CASSYGFAGQNSPLHF.

This chain connects TRBV18 to TRBJ2-3; a possible D gene is TRBD1 (5 bases). V was shortened by 0 bases and J by 4 bases, with 11 bases between the two germline ends. Germline V gene sequence: CDR1 KGHSH, CDR2 LQKENI. This CDR3 has 15 amino acids. The CDR3 here is CASSPPDNLPDTQYF. In DNA form, the CDR3 reads TGTGCCAGCTCACCACCGGACAATCTCCCAGATACGCAGTATTTT.